This TCR beta chain was sequenced for a study of metastatic and nonmetastatic thyroid tumors. About the research overall: Malignant thyroid and benign thyroid patients provided blood and tumor or nodule tissue whose repertoires were compared.

Study-wide points: The study reportedly found significantly higher TCR beta diversity in malignant thyroid tumors than benign nodules, in blood and tumor.

Every patient underwent thyroid surgery untreated. This CDR3 contains 14 residues. V gave up 5 bases and J gave up 6 bases, with 14 bases separating them. Germline loops: CDR1 SGHRS, CDR2 YFSETQ. Per the original data handling: Building a distant-metastasis classifier for papillary thyroid cancer drew on CDR3 differences across clinicopathological groups. TCRdb re-processed the PCR reads through MiXCR. The V and J calls and clone size come from TCRdb's table, not from the authors' own analysis. The data contain about 34,000 clones, roughly 36% of them singletons. In this sample, this clone is medium-sized. The antigen is undetermined.

This TCR was recovered from a female donor with papillary thyroid cancer or a benign thyroid nodule (not recorded which). Some clones in this sample may be carry-over from other donors' samples. The V call is TRBV5-1, the J call TRBJ2-2; either TRBD1 or TRBD2 may supply D (5 bases each). The specimen sequenced was tumor tissue. The CDR3 is CASRWKWGPGELFF. In DNA, the CDR3 is TGCGCCAGCAGGTGGAAATGGGGACCCGGGGAGCTGTTTTTT.